The 18 T cell receptor beta chains below come from one sample, sequenced in a study of blood T cell repertoires in COVID-19. This table comes from immunoSEQ multiplex PCR, and its TCRdb copy is limited to in-frame clones, with some not included. The data show about 35,000 clones, around nine tenths seen once. The sequenced material came from peripheral blood. These receptor sequences come from a human donor in a cohort sampled during active COVID-19.

This chain connects TRBV5-4 to TRBJ2-5; possible D gene TRBD1, 5 bases. CDR1 is SGHNT and CDR2 is YYREEE in the germline V gene (reference sequence). The length of the CDR3 is 16 residues. V was shortened by 0 bases and J by 2 bases, with 14 bases between the two germline ends. The CDR3 here is CASSLVRAGKQETQYF. The CDR3 DNA reads as TGTGCCAGCAGCTTGGTTCGGGCAGGGAAGCAAGAGACCCAGTACTTC.

The chain employs TRBV18 and TRBJ2-2, with 7 bases fitting TRBD2. With V trimmed by 1 base and J by 0 bases, 5 bases remained unmatched. CDR3 length: 17 residues. Germline CDR1 reads KGHSH; CDR2 reads LQKENI. CDR3 region: CASSPRGRATNTGELFF. DNA for the CDR3: TGTGCCAGCTCACCACGCGGGAGAGCTACGAACACCGGGGAGCTGTTTTTT.

The V gene is TRBV2, the J gene TRBJ1-2; a weak D match, TRBD1 (5 bases). The V gene lost 6 bases and the J gene lost 4 bases, with 12 bases spanning the gap. This CDR3 has 13 residues. CDR1 is SNHLY and CDR2 is FYNNEI in the germline V gene. CDR3 sequence: CASSGDRLYGYTF. In DNA, the CDR3 is TGTGCCAGCAGCGGAGACAGACTCTATGGCTACACCTTC.

The chain recombines TRBV29-1 with TRBJ1-2, with D hard to call. With 5 bases removed from V and 4 bases from J, the gap between germline ends came to 20 bases. CDR3 length: 15 amino acids. The V gene's germline CDR1 is SQVTM and CDR2 ANQGSEA. CDR3 sequence: CSVLDPWSTSYGYTF. The CDR3, as DNA: TGCAGCGTTCTCGATCCATGGTCAACTAGCTATGGCTACACCTTC.

For this clone: Other DNA sequences in the sample encode the same CDR3. V and J are TRBV19 and TRBJ2-2; tentatively, D is TRBD2 (5 bases). V was pared by 3 bases and J by 1 base, with 12 bases between. The germline V gene encodes CDR1 LNHDA and CDR2 SQIVND (reference sequence). This CDR3 contains 16 residues. The CDR3 reads CASSIGLPLNTGELFF. Here the CDR3 DNA reads TGTGCCAGTAGTATTGGACTGCCATTGAACACCGGGGAGCTGTTTTTT.

V is TRBV9 and J is TRBJ1-2, with 8 bases identical to TRBD1. This CDR3 is built from 15 residues. V was clipped by 4 bases and J by 8 bases; unmatched bases: 13. Looked up from germline, CDR1 is SGDLS and CDR2 is YYNGEE. The CDR3 bases are TGTGCCAGCAGCCGCCAGGGGGCCGAAGTTGGGGGCTACACCTTC. Its translation is CASSRQGAEVGGYTF.

This clone has just one count. In nucleotides, the CDR3 is TGCAGCGCCGTGAGGCAAGAGACCCAGTACTTC. It encodes CSAVRQETQYF. The rearrangement joins TRBV29-1 to TRBJ2-5; D is undetermined. Trimming removed 7 bases from V and 2 bases from J, with 8 bases in between. The germline gives CDR1 SQVTM, CDR2 ANQGSEA. CDR3 size: 11 residues.

V is TRBV5-6 and J is TRBJ1-5; D is undetermined. The CDR3 totals 13 residues. Germline V lookup: CDR1 SGHDT, CDR2 YYEEEE. Trimming stripped 1 base from V and 9 bases from J, with 11 bases between. The CDR3 is CASSLSRLGPQHF. CDR3 coding DNA: TGTGCCAGCAGCTTGTCCCGACTAGGGCCCCAGCATTTT.

The chain links TRBV5-1 to TRBJ1-2, with a tentative D call TRBD1 (5 bases). Trimming removed 4 bases from V and 5 bases from J, with 21 bases in between. CDR1 is SGHRS, CDR2 YFSETQ, per germline. The CDR3 length is 16 residues. CDR3 sequence: CASSLFQGGNPYGYTF. In nucleotides, the CDR3 is TGCGCCAGCAGCCTTTTCCAGGGCGGGAACCCATATGGCTACACCTTC.

The chain couples TRBV4-1 to TRBJ2-2; maybe TRBD2 (6 bases). Trimming left V 6 bases short and J 3 bases short, with 17 bases between. The CDR3 runs to 16 residues. CDR1 and CDR2 (germline): MGHRA, YSYEKL. The CDR3 spells CASSHTGTGDTGELFF. In DNA form, the CDR3 reads TGCGCCAGCAGTCACACCGGGACGGGAGACACCGGGGAGCTGTTTTTT.

The V gene is TRBV21-1, the J gene TRBJ2-1; TRBD2 is taken as the D call from the table, unchecked against the DNA. TRBV21-1 is described as a pseudogene. The CDR3 totals 14 residues. CDR3 residues: CASSIRTSGRRQFF. The CDR3 bases are TGTGCCAGCAGCATCAGGACTAGCGGGAGAAGGCAGTTCTTC.

J is TRBJ2-5 and V is TRBV27; 9 bases fit TRBD1. Unmatched junction bases numbered 5, after V lost 5 bases and J lost 1 base. The length of the CDR3 is 15 residues. The germline gives CDR1 MNHEY, CDR2 SMNVEV (reference sequence). In nucleotides, the CDR3 is TGTGCCAGCAGTCCGGGACAGGGTGGCCAAGAGACCCAGTACTTC. Encoded protein: CASSPGQGGQETQYF.

The chain carries TRBV29-1 and TRBJ2-3; 9 bases fit TRBD1. The CDR3 is 14 amino acids. Germline CDR1 reads SQVTM; CDR2 reads ANQGSEA. V lost 7 bases and J lost 0; bases outside the gene matches: 5. CDR3 sequence (DNA): TGCAGCGGACTGGACAGGGGAAGCACAGATACGCAGTATTTT. This encodes CSGLDRGSTDTQYF.

Only a few counts were recorded for this clone. The V call is TRBV24-1, the J call TRBJ2-7, with TRBD1 matching over 7 bases. With 5 bases clipped from V and 8 bases from J, the junction kept 11 bases outside the gene matches. There are 14 residues in the CDR3. Germline loops: CDR1 KGHDR, CDR2 SFDVKD. The CDR3 protein is CATSGGQPRTQQYF. For the CDR3, the DNA is TGTGCCACCAGTGGGGGACAGCCTCGCACACAGCAGTACTTC.

The gene calls are TRBV7-3 and TRBJ2-5, with a weak D call TRBD2 (6 bases). This CDR3 has 14 residues. Deletions cut 2 bases from V and 0 bases from J, with 7 bases between. From germline, CDR1 is SGHTA and CDR2 FQGTGA. CDR3 DNA: TGTGCCAGCAGCTTAGGGGGGTACCAAGAGACCCAGTACTTC. Its translation: CASSLGGYQETQYF.

This chain joins TRBV5-1 and TRBJ2-3; no firm D call. Per the germline V gene, CDR1 is SGHRS and CDR2 is YFSETQ. The CDR3 runs 12 residues. V was pared by 1 base and J by 4 bases, with 4 bases between. The CDR3 region has the DNA TGCGCCAGCAGCTTGCCGTCAGATACGCAGTATTTT. It encodes CASSLPSDTQYF.

There are a few counts of this clone. The J gene is TRBJ2-7, the V gene TRBV19, with 7 bases aligning to TRBD1. The germline V gene has CDR1 LNHDA and CDR2 SQIVND (reference sequence). The CDR3 is 12 amino acids. J was trimmed by 6 bases and V by 8 bases; bases with no gene match: 7. The CDR3 DNA sequence: TGTGCCAGTTTGGGACAGATGGGCGAGCAGTACTTC. It specifies CASLGQMGEQYF.

CDR3: CAISESVPGQGANTEAFF. The CDR3 nucleotides are TGTGCCATCAGTGAGTCAGTTCCGGGACAGGGGGCTAACACTGAAGCTTTCTTT. V gene TRBV10-3 combines with J gene TRBJ1-1; 12 bases match TRBD1. The CDR3 sequence is 18 residues long. The junction had 7 bases not matched to a gene; V was cut back by 0 bases and J by 2 bases. Germline CDR1 and CDR2: ENHRY and SYGVKD.